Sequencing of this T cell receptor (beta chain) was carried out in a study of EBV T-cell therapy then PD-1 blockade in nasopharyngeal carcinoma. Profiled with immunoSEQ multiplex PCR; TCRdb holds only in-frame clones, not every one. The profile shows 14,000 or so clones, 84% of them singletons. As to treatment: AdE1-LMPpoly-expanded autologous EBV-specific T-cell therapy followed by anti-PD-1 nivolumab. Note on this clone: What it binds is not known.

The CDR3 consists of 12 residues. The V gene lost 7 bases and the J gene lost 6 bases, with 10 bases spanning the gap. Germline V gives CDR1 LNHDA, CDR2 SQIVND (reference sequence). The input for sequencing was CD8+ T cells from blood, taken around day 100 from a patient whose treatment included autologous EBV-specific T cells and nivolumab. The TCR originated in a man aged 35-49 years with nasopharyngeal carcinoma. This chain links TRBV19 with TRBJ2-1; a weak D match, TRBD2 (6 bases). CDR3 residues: CASMDYFNEQFF. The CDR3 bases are TGTGCCAGTATGGACTATTTCAATGAGCAGTTCTTC.